This T cell receptor beta chain was recorded in a study of OX40 agonist ivuxolimab in advanced cancers. Study background: Patients enrolled in dose escalation were diagnosed with hepatocellular carcinoma, melanoma, renal cell or head and neck cancer. Prior checkpoint blockade (anti-PD-1, anti-PD-L1 or anti-CTLA-4) was permitted; approximately 41% had it. General study points: CD4+ and CD8+ blood T cells expanded clonally by week 6 at 0.1 to 3.0 mg/kg. The mean number of expanded clones was higher in CD8+ T cells than in CD4+.

The table came from immunoSEQ multiplex PCR; TCRdb's copy has only in-frame clones and leaves some out. The sample lists about 61,000 clones; more than 80% were seen once. With respect to this clone: The antigen is undetermined.

Looked up from germline, CDR1 is SGHVS and CDR2 is FQNEAQ. V dropped 5 bases and J dropped 6 bases, with 9 bases sitting between them. This CDR3 has 12 residues. The source of this sequence is an adult with an advanced solid tumor such as melanoma, head and neck, liver or kidney cancer. Sample: CD4+ or CD8+ T cells sorted from blood, taken in a trial of the OX40 agonist ivuxolimab. The V call is TRBV7-8, the J call TRBJ2-3; unclear D gene. In DNA, the CDR3 is TGTGCCAGCAGCCGTTTACCCGATACGCAGTATTTT. Translated, it gives CASSRLPDTQYF.